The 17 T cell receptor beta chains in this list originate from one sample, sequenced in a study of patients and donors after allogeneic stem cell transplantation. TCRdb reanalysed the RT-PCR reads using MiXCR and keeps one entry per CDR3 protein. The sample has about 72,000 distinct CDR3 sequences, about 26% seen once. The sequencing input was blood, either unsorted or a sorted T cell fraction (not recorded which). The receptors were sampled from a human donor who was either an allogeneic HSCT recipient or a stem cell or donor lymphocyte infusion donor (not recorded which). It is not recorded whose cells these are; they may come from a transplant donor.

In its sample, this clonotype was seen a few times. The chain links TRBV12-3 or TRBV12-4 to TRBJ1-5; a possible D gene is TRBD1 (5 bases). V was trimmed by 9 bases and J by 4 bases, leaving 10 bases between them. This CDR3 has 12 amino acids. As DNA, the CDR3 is TGTGCCAGTAAGGGGCAGAATCAGCCCCAGCATTTT. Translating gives CASKGQNQPQHF.

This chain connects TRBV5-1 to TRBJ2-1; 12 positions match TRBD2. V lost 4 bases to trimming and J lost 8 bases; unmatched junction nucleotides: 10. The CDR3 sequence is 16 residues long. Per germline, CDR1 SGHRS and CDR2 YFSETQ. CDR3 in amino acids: CASSPNGLAGFDEQFF. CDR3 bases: TGCGCCAGCAGCCCGAACGGACTAGCGGGATTCGATGAGCAGTTCTTC.

CDR3 in DNA: TGTGCCAGCAGTTTAGGGGACGTCCAAGAGACCCAGTACTTC. Residues: CASSLGDVQETQYF. The J gene is TRBJ2-5, the V gene TRBV27; D is perhaps TRBD1 or TRBD2 (5 bases each). Germline CDR1 MNHEY, CDR2 SMNVEV (reference sequence). Trimming pared 2 bases from V and 1 base from J, leaving 8 bases between. This CDR3 spans 14 amino acids.

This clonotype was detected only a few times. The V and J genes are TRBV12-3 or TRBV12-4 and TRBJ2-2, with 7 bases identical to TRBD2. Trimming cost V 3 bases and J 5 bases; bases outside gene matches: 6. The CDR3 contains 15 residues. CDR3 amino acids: CASSLGLTRTGELFF. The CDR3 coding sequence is TGTGCCAGCAGTTTGGGACTAACGAGGACCGGGGAGCTGTTTTTT.

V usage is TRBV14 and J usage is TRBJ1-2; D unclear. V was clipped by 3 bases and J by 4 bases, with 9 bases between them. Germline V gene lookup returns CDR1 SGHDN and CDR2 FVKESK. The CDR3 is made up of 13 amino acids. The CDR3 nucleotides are TGTGCCAGCAGCCAGGGCAGGACCTATGGCTACACCTTC. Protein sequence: CASSQGRTYGYTF.

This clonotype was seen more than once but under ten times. In DNA, the CDR3 is TGTGCCAGCAGTTACGGACAGGGGGGAAACTATGGCTACACCTTC. Protein product: CASSYGQGGNYGYTF. The chain combines TRBV6-2 or TRBV6-3 with TRBJ1-2; 10 nucleotides match TRBD1. The CDR3 is made up of 15 amino acids. The germline gives CDR1 MNHEY, CDR2 SVGEGT. V lost 2 bases and J lost 2; bases outside the gene matches: 2.

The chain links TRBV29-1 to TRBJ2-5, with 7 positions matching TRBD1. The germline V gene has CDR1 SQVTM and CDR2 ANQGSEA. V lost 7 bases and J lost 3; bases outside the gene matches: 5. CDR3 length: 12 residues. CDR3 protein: CSAAGTEETQYF. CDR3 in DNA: TGCAGCGCGGCCGGGACAGAAGAGACCCAGTACTTC. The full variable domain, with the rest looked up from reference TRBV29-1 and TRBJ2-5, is SAVISQKPSRDICQRGTSLTIQCQVDSQVTMMFWYRQQPGQSLTLIATANQGSEATYESGFVIDKFPISRPNLTFSTLTVSNMSPEDSSIYLCSAAGTEETQYFGPGTRLLVL.

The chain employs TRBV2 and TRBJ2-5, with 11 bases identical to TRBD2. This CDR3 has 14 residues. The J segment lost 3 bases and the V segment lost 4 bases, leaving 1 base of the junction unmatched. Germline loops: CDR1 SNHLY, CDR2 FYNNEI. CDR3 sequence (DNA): TGTGCCAGCAGTGTACTAGCGGGGGAAGAGACCCAGTACTTC. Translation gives CASSVLAGEETQYF. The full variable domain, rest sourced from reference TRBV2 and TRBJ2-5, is EPEVTQTPSHQVTQMGQEVILRCVPISNHLYFYWYRQILGQKVEFLVSFYNNEISEKSEIFDDQFSVERPDGSNFTLKIRSTKLEDSAMYFCASSVLAGEETQYFGPGTRLLVL.

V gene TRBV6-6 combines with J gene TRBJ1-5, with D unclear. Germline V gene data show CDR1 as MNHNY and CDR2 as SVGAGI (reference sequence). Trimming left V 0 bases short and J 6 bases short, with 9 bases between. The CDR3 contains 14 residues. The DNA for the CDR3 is TGTGCCAGCAGTTACTCGAGTCGAGTTCAGCCCCAGCATTTT. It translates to CASSYSSRVQPQHF.

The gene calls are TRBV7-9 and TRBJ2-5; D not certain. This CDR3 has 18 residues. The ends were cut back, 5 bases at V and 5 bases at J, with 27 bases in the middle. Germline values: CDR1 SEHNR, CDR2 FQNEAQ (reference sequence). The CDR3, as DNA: TGTGCCAGCAGCCCATCGTCCGCAGCTTCCTCGCGATTGGAGACCCAGTACTTC. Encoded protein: CASSPSSAASSRLETQYF.

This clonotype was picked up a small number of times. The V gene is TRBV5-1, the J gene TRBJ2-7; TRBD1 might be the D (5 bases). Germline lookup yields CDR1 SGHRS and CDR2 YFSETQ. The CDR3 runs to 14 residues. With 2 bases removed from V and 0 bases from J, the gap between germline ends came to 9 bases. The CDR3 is CASSLRTSSYEQYF. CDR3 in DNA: TGCGCCAGCAGCTTACGGACAAGCTCCTACGAGCAGTACTTC.

CDR3 nucleotides: TGTGCCAGCAGCGCCTCGGGGAGCATTCAGTACTTC. Protein sequence: CASSASGSIQYF. V and J are TRBV25-1 and TRBJ2-4; TRBD2 is a possible D gene (5 bases). The CDR3 covers 12 residues. Per the germline V gene, CDR1 is MGHDK and CDR2 is SYGVNS. Trimming shortened V by 6 bases and J by 9 bases, and 12 bases separated the two germline ends.

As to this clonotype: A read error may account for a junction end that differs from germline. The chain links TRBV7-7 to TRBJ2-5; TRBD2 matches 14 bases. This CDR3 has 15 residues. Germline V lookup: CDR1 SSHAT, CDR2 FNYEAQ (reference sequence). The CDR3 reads CASSPGLAGEETQYF. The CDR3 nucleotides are TGTGCTAGCAGCCCGGGACTAGCGGGGGAGGAGACCCAGTACTTC.

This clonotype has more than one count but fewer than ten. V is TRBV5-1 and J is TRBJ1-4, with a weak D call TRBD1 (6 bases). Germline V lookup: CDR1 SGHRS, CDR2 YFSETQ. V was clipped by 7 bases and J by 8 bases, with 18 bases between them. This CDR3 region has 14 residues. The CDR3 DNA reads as TGCGCCAGCTCCCCCCTCGGGGGCGACGAAAAACTGTTTTTT. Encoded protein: CASSPLGGDEKLFF.

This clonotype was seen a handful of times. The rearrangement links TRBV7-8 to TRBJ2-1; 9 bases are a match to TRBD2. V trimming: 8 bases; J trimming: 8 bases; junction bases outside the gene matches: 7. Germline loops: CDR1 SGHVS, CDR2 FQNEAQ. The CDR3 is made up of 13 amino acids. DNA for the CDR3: TGTGCCAGCGGGGTAGCGGGGGCCGATGAGCAGTTCTTC. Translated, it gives CASGVAGADEQFF.

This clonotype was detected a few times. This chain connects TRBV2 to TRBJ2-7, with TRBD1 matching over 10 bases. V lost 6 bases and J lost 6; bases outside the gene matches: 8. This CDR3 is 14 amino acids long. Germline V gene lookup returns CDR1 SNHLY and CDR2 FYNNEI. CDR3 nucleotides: TGTGCCAGCAGACCCGGGACAGGGGTCTTCGAGCAGTACTTC. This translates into CASRPGTGVFEQYF.

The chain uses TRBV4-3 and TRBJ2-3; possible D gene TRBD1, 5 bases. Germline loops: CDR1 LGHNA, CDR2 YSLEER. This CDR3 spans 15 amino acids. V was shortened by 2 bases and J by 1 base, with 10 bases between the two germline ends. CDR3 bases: TGCGCCAGCAGCCAATCCCAGGGTGGCACAGATACGCAGTATTTT. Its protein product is CASSQSQGGTDTQYF.